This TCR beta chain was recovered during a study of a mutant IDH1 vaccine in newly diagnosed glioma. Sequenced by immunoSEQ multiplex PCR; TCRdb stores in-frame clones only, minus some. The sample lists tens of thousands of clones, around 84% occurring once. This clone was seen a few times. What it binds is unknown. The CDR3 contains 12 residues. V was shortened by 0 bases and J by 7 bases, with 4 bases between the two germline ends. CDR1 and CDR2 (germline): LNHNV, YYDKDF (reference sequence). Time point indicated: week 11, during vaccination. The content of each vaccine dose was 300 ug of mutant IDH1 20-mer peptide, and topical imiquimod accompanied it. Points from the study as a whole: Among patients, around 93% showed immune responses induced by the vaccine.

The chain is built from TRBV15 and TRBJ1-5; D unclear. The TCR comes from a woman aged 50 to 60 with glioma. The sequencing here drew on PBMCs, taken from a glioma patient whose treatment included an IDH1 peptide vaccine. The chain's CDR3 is CATSRDQQPQHF. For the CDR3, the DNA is TGTGCCACCAGCAGAGATCAACAGCCCCAGCATTTT.